The rows below give T cell receptor beta chains drawn from one sample of a study of blood T cells in healthy people across ages. TCRdb analysed the 5' RACE reads with MiXCR anew, one entry per CDR3 protein. The data show roughly 1,500,000 distinct CDR3 sequences, approximately 32% seen once. The sample comprised blood. These receptors all stem from a woman in her 30s in good health. Each CDR3 is given with its conserved first and last residue. Each record gives: J gene, V gene, clone size, D gene, CDR3 protein, CDR3 DNA. The D gene is left open where the match is weak. Expanded clones are given a class, and other clones once, few, many or no size at all.

J gene: TRBJ2-1; V gene: TRBV6-2/TRBV6-3; clone size: NA; D gene: NA; CDR3 protein: CASTDDSEQFF; CDR3 DNA: TGTGCCAGCACTGACGACAGTGAGCAGTTCTTC
J gene: TRBJ2-5; V gene: TRBV27; clone size: NA; D gene: NA; CDR3 protein: CASSPLFGFGETQYF; CDR3 DNA: TGTGCCAGCAGTCCCTTGTTTGGATTCGGAGAGACCCAGTACTTC
J gene: TRBJ2-5; V gene: TRBV9; clone size: NA; D gene: TRBD1; CDR3 protein: CASSETGGWETQYF; CDR3 DNA: TGTGCCAGCAGCGAAACAGGGGGCTGGGAGACCCAGTACTTC
J gene: TRBJ2-1; V gene: TRBV14; clone size: NA; D gene: NA; CDR3 protein: CASSRTDTTWSSYNEQFF; CDR3 DNA: TGTGCCAGCAGCCGGACAGATACCACCTGGAGCTCCTACAATGAGCAGTTCTTC
J gene: TRBJ2-2; V gene: TRBV12-3/TRBV12-4; clone size: NA; D gene: TRBD1; CDR3 protein: CASNHGTGYTGELFF; CDR3 DNA: TGTGCCAGCAACCACGGGACAGGCTACACCGGGGAGCTGTTTTTT
J gene: TRBJ1-2; V gene: TRBV20-1; clone size: NA; D gene: TRBD1; CDR3 protein: CSAKGQTHGYTF; CDR3 DNA: TGCAGTGCAAAGGGACAGACCCATGGCTACACCTTC
J gene: TRBJ1-2; V gene: TRBV29-1; clone size: many; D gene: NA; CDR3 protein: CSVEEPGTSYTF; CDR3 DNA: TGCAGCGTTGAAGAACCAGGGACTAGCTACACCTTC
J gene: TRBJ2-1; V gene: TRBV9; clone size: NA; D gene: TRBD2; CDR3 protein: CASSVVGLASGRTEQFF; CDR3 DNA: TGTGCCAGCAGCGTAGTAGGATTGGCTAGCGGGAGAACTGAGCAGTTCTTC
J gene: TRBJ2-1; V gene: TRBV7-9; clone size: NA; D gene: TRBD2; CDR3 protein: CASSLAPGLGRTHEQFF; CDR3 DNA: TGTGCCAGCAGCTTAGCCCCGGGACTAGGGCGAACACATGAGCAGTTCTTC
J gene: TRBJ2-7; V gene: TRBV20-1; clone size: NA; D gene: TRBD2; CDR3 protein: CSARFSGRSRSYEQYF; CDR3 DNA: TGCAGTGCTAGATTTAGCGGGAGGTCCCGCTCCTACGAGCAGTACTTC
J gene: TRBJ2-1; V gene: TRBV24-1; clone size: few; D gene: NA; CDR3 protein: CATSDGQTSYNEQFF; CDR3 DNA: TGTGCCACCAGTGATGGACAGACCTCCTACAATGAGCAGTTCTTC
J gene: TRBJ2-7; V gene: TRBV27; clone size: NA; D gene: NA; CDR3 protein: CASRGIGRGYEQYF; CDR3 DNA: TGTGCCAGCAGAGGGATTGGACGGGGCTACGAGCAGTACTTC
J gene: TRBJ1-2; V gene: TRBV6-1; clone size: NA; D gene: TRBD1; CDR3 protein: CASSGTGVGGYTF; CDR3 DNA: TGTGCCAGCAGCGGAACAGGGGTAGGAGGCTACACCTTC
J gene: TRBJ2-7; V gene: TRBV10-2; clone size: NA; D gene: TRBD2; CDR3 protein: CASSGTGGGPYEQYF; CDR3 DNA: TGCGCCAGCAGTGGTACAGGCGGGGGTCCCTACGAGCAGTACTTC
J gene: TRBJ1-6; V gene: TRBV3-1; clone size: NA; D gene: TRBD1; CDR3 protein: CASSRGQGRNSPLHF; CDR3 DNA: TGTGCCAGCAGCCGGGGACAGGGGAGAAATTCACCCCTCCACTTT
J gene: TRBJ2-7; V gene: TRBV5-1; clone size: NA; D gene: NA; CDR3 protein: CASSLERHEQYF; CDR3 DNA: TGCGCCAGCAGCTTGGAACGTCACGAGCAGTACTTC
J gene: TRBJ2-6; V gene: TRBV5-6; clone size: few; D gene: TRBD1; CDR3 protein: CASSLLTGANSGANVLTF; CDR3 DNA: TGTGCCAGCAGCTTACTGACAGGGGCTAACTCTGGGGCCAACGTCCTGACTTTC
J gene: TRBJ2-5; V gene: TRBV4-1; clone size: NA; D gene: NA; CDR3 protein: CASSQDRGWVQETQYF; CDR3 DNA: TGCGCCAGCAGCCAAGACCGCGGCTGGGTACAAGAGACCCAGTACTTC
J gene: TRBJ2-3; V gene: TRBV20-1; clone size: NA; D gene: TRBD1; CDR3 protein: CGARGDSLSTDTQYF; CDR3 DNA: TGCGGTGCTAGAGGGGACAGCCTCAGCACAGATACGCAGTATTTT
J gene: TRBJ2-2; V gene: TRBV5-1; clone size: NA; D gene: NA; CDR3 protein: CASSLLPDDTGELFF; CDR3 DNA: TGCGCCAGCAGCTTGCTCCCCGATGACACCGGGGAGCTGTTTTTT
J gene: TRBJ2-1; V gene: TRBV5-1; clone size: NA; D gene: TRBD2; CDR3 protein: CASSPGLAARLEQFF; CDR3 DNA: TGCGCCAGCAGCCCTGGACTAGCGGCCCGTTTGGAGCAGTTCTTC
J gene: TRBJ1-4; V gene: TRBV12-3/TRBV12-4; clone size: few; D gene: NA; CDR3 protein: CASSLGLEEKLFF; CDR3 DNA: TGTGCCAGCAGTTTGGGCCTTGAGGAAAAACTGTTTTTT
J gene: TRBJ2-1; V gene: TRBV20-1; clone size: NA; D gene: TRBD2; CDR3 protein: CSARASGGAINEQFF; CDR3 DNA: TGCAGTGCTAGAGCTAGCGGGGGGGCAATAAATGAGCAGTTCTTC
J gene: TRBJ2-2; V gene: TRBV28; clone size: few; D gene: NA; CDR3 protein: CASSPGQKANTGELFF; CDR3 DNA: TGTGCCAGCAGTCCCGGACAGAAAGCGAACACCGGGGAGCTGTTTTTT
J gene: TRBJ2-1; V gene: TRBV4-2; clone size: NA; D gene: TRBD2; CDR3 protein: CASSQGLAGGPDLQETQFF; CDR3 DNA: TGTGCCAGCAGCCAAGGGCTAGCGGGGGGTCCCGACCTTCAAGAGACCCAGTTCTTC
J gene: TRBJ2-1; V gene: TRBV20-1; clone size: few; D gene: NA; CDR3 protein: CSASQGPDEQFF; CDR3 DNA: TGCAGTGCCAGCCAGGGTCCCGATGAGCAGTTCTTC